This is a list of T cell receptor beta chains from one sample in a study of Ad26.COV2.S vaccination and SARS-CoV-2 variants. Assay used: immunoSEQ multiplex PCR; TCRdb lists only in-frame clones, some missing. The sample has fewer than 400,000 clones; over 80% are singletons. Sequences were derived from peripheral blood, sampled in a trial of Ad26.COV2.S vaccine versus placebo. These TCRs come from a person between 18 and 59 years old who received the Ad26.COV2.S COVID-19 vaccine or a placebo. The CDR3 runs from the conserved cysteine through the conserved F or W.

V gene	CDR3 protein
TRBV5-6	CASSLSTGELGYTF
TRBV19	CASSIRHGNSYNEQFF
TRBV7-9	CASSLTGGVSLAGELFF
TRBV2	CASTRQGGPIGSYTF
TRBV12-3/TRBV12-4	CASSMGPFYEQYF
TRBV6-6	CAGTSGGTGELFF
TRBV11-2	CASSPQGRGRTYGYTF
TRBV15	CATSRDRRGVGSPLHF
TRBV11-2	CASSLLDGGALGYTF
TRBV11-3	CASSFSGTGYEQYF
TRBV30	CAWSRPDAYEQYF
TRBV7-3	CASSLNGPPGMDGYTF
TRBV29-1	CSVGGGGNSPLHF
TRBV5-1	CASSLAGREQFF
TRBV29-1	CSVSGTSAYSYEQYF
TRBV5-4	CASSLDRGETQYF
TRBV9	CASSTYRGLGEKLFF
TRBV9	CASSASGTGGGYGYTF
TRBV19	CASSLGQNQPQHF
TRBV19	CASSMQGGTEAFF
TRBV7-9	CASSRTNSGNTIYF
TRBV5-1	CASSPDGAPDNEQFF